Following are 22 T cell receptor beta chains from one sample sequenced in a study of shared clonotypes between healthy human individuals. Assay: immunoSEQ multiplex PCR; the TCRdb copy retains only in-frame clones and omits some. The sample has 700,000 or so clones; roughly 78% are singletons. Material: memory CD4+ T cells sorted from blood. Subset described: CD45RA-negative fraction. The receptors originated from a woman under 40 in good health.

The chain couples TRBV7-6 to TRBJ2-1, with 7 bases identical to TRBD1. The CDR3 has 14 amino acids. Trimming cost V 5 bases and J 5 bases; bases outside gene matches: 6. The germline V gene has CDR1 SGHVS and CDR2 FNYEAQ. CDR3 nucleotide sequence: TGTGCCAGCAGCCGGGGACAGATGCACAATGAGCAGTTCTTC. Translation gives CASSRGQMHNEQFF. Using reference TRBV7-6 and TRBJ2-1 for the parts outside the CDR3, the full variable domain is GAGVSQSPRYKVTKRGQDVALRCDPISGHVSLYWYRQALGQGPEFLTYFNYEAQQDKSGLPNDRFSAERPEGSISTLTIQRTEQRDSAMYRCASSRGQMHNEQFFGPGTRLTVL.

This clone was recorded once. The V and J genes are TRBV10-1 and TRBJ1-5, with D uncertain. Germline V lookup: CDR1 WNHNN, CDR2 SYGVQD (reference sequence). Trimming took 4 bases from V and 5 from J, leaving 9 bases between them. There are 13 residues in the CDR3. DNA of the CDR3: TGCGCCAGCAGTGCTGGGCCTTATCAGCCCCAGCATTTT. This sequence encodes CASSAGPYQPQHF.

The V and J genes are TRBV30 and TRBJ2-7; D possibly corresponds to TRBD1 (5 bases). From germline, CDR1 is GTSNPN and CDR2 SVGIG (reference sequence). V was pared by 0 bases and J by 5 bases, with 14 bases between. The CDR3 runs to 14 residues. The CDR3, as DNA: TGTGCCTGGAGTGTCAAGGGGCCCCACGACGAGCAGTACTTC. Translating it yields CAWSVKGPHDEQYF.

This clone was seen only a few times. The identical CDR3 is also encoded by other nucleotide sequences in the sample. V usage is TRBV5-1 and J usage is TRBJ2-3; D remains unclear. Per germline, CDR1 SGHRS and CDR2 YFSETQ. CDR3 length: 14 amino acids. V lost 0 bases, J lost 0 bases, and 5 bases lay in between. The CDR3 nucleotides read TGCGCCAGCAGCTTGGGGGTCAGCACAGATACGCAGTATTTT. Protein sequence: CASSLGVSTDTQYF.

This chain links TRBV10-3 with TRBJ2-7; D may be TRBD1 (5 bases). Trimming removed 4 bases from V and 1 base from J, with 11 bases in between. The germline CDR1 and CDR2 sequences are ENHRY and SYGVKD. The CDR3 totals 14 residues. In nucleotides, the CDR3 is TGTGCCATCAGTGGTCAGGGTGGGTCCTACGAGCAGTACTTC. The encoded protein is CAISGQGGSYEQYF.

The rearrangement joins TRBV5-6 to TRBJ2-5, with D perhaps being TRBD1 or TRBD2 (5 bases each). V was cut by 2 bases and J by 3 bases, with 11 bases left in between. The germline V gene has CDR1 SGHDT and CDR2 YYEEEE. This CDR3 comprises 14 residues. The CDR3 sequence is CASSFSGTKETQYF. The CDR3 DNA is TGTGCCAGCAGCTTTTCCGGGACCAAAGAGACCCAGTACTTC.

This clone was detected many times. The rearrangement links TRBV5-1 to TRBJ2-1; 11 bases agree with TRBD2. Germline values: CDR1 SGHRS, CDR2 YFSETQ. This CDR3 comprises 15 residues. J gave up 3 bases and V 3 bases, and 2 bases lay outside the gene matches. The CDR3: CASSSGLADYNEQFF. CDR3 coding DNA: TGCGCCAGCAGCTCGGGACTAGCGGACTACAATGAGCAGTTCTTC. Variable domain in full (rest from reference TRBV5-1 and TRBJ2-1): KAGVTQTPRYLIKTRGQQVTLSCSPISGHRSVSWYQQTPGQGLQFLFEYFSETQRNKGNFPGRFSGRQFSNSRSEMNVSTLELGDSALYLCASSSGLADYNEQFFGPGTRLTVL.

This clone was seen at least ten times. The V and J genes are TRBV7-9 and TRBJ1-2, with D uncertain. Germline lookup yields CDR1 SEHNR and CDR2 FQNEAQ (reference sequence). Trimming took off 5 bases at V and 2 bases at J, with 9 bases between the two ends. CDR3 length: 13 amino acids. The CDR3, as DNA: TGTGCCAGCAGCGAGGACGGAAACTATGGCTACACCTTC. Its protein is CASSEDGNYGYTF.

The chain carries TRBV7-8 and TRBJ2-1, with TRBD2 matching 8 bases. The V gene end was trimmed by 1 base and the J gene end by 1 base; junction bases not matched to a gene: 12. The CDR3 has 19 amino acids. Germline CDR1 is SGHVS and CDR2 is FQNEAQ. CDR3 in amino acids: CASSLEPPGGRPSYNEQFF. In nucleotides, the CDR3 is TGTGCCAGCAGCTTAGAGCCACCGGGCGGGAGGCCTTCCTACAATGAGCAGTTCTTC.

CDR3 DNA sequence: TGTGCCAGCAGCCAATCCTCAGGGCGCAATCAGCCCCAGCATTTT. Its translation is CASSQSSGRNQPQHF. The chain combines TRBV16 with TRBJ1-5, with D perhaps matching TRBD1 (5 bases). This CDR3 spans 15 amino acids. V lost 0 bases to trimming and J lost 2 bases, with 8 bases between them. Germline assignment: CDR1 KGHSY and CDR2 FQNENV.

The V gene is TRBV9, the J gene TRBJ2-2; D possibly corresponds to TRBD1 (6 bases). CDR1 is SGDLS and CDR2 is YYNGEE in the germline V gene. The CDR3 is 19 residues long. V dropped 0 bases and J dropped 5 bases, with 23 bases sitting between them. CDR3 loop: CASSVVGRNIQGVTGELFF. The CDR3, as DNA: TGTGCCAGCAGCGTAGTAGGCCGGAACATACAGGGAGTAACCGGGGAGCTGTTTTTT.

The chain recombines TRBV7-2 with TRBJ2-2; D unresolved. This CDR3 has 14 residues. Germline lookup yields CDR1 SGHTA and CDR2 FQGNSA. Trimming removed 0 bases from V and 6 bases from J, with 8 bases in between. The CDR3 sequence is CASSLAPRSGELFF. The CDR3 region has the DNA TGTGCCAGCAGCTTAGCGCCGAGGTCCGGGGAGCTGTTTTTT.

The gene calls are TRBV5-4 and TRBJ2-5, with D hard to call. The CDR3 totals 13 residues. Per the germline V gene, CDR1 is SGHNT and CDR2 is YYREEE (reference sequence). The V end was cut by 4 bases, the J end by 2 bases, with 9 bases between. In DNA form, the CDR3 reads TGTGCCAGCAGCGGCGTGGAACAAGAGACCCAGTACTTC. This translates into CASSGVEQETQYF. Full variable domain (outside the CDR3, taken from reference TRBV5-4 and TRBJ2-5): ETGVTQSPTHLIKTRGQQVTLRCSSQSGHNTVSWYQQALGQGPQFIFQYYREEENGRGNFPPRFSGLQFPNYSSELNVNALELDDSALYLCASSGVEQETQYFGPGTRLLVL.

Comments on this clone: A much larger clone differs by one base, so this may be a read error. Other DNA sequences in the sample encode the same CDR3. J is TRBJ2-1 and V is TRBV5-1; TRBD1 matches 7 bases. Unmatched junction bases numbered 4, after V lost 4 bases and J lost 0 bases. This CDR3 is built from 15 residues. CDR1 is SGHRS, CDR2 YFSETQ, per germline. CDR3 DNA sequence: TGCGCCAGCAGCAGGGACAGCAGCTCCTACAATGAGCAGTTCTTC. This translates into CASSRDSSSYNEQFF.

A word on this clone: In the same sample, other DNA sequences code for this CDR3. The V call is TRBV29-1, the J call TRBJ1-1; no clear D gene. CDR1 and CDR2 (germline): SQVTM, ANQGSEA. Trimming removed 4 bases from V and 2 bases from J, with 5 bases in between. The CDR3 is made up of 11 amino acids. The CDR3: CSVVVNTEAFF. As DNA, the CDR3 is TGCAGCGTTGTCGTCAACACTGAAGCTTTCTTT.

A word on this clone: Other DNA variants within this sample encode the same CDR3. The chain has TRBV15 and TRBJ2-7; 14 bases agree with TRBD2. The CDR3 extends over 16 amino acids. Trimming cost V 1 base and J 3 bases; bases outside gene matches: 2. Germline loops: CDR1 LNHNV, CDR2 YYDKDF (reference sequence). DNA for the CDR3: TGTGCCACCAGCAGAGGGGGGACTAGCGGGAGCTACGAGCAGTACTTC. It specifies CATSRGGTSGSYEQYF.

V gene TRBV5-4 combines with J gene TRBJ1-5, with TRBD1 matching 7 bases. Germline trimming cut 2 bases from V and 3 bases from J; bases unmatched to any gene: 5. CDR1 and CDR2 from the germline V gene are SGHNT and YYREEE (reference sequence). This CDR3 is 15 amino acids long. CDR3: CASSLGGGYNQPQHF. As DNA, the CDR3 is TGTGCCAGCAGCTTAGGAGGGGGCTACAATCAGCCCCAGCATTTT.

This clone occurred once. The chain carries TRBV7-9 and TRBJ2-3; 8 bases line up with TRBD2. The germline gives CDR1 SEHNR, CDR2 FQNEAQ (reference sequence). The CDR3 is 14 residues long. After removal of 3 bases from V and 4 bases from J, the junction contained 3 bases not matched to a gene. CDR3 in DNA: TGTGCCAGCAGCTTTGGACTAGCATCAGATACGCAGTATTTT. Its translation: CASSFGLASDTQYF.

The chain is built from TRBV18 and TRBJ2-1; 9 bases line up with TRBD2. Germline values: CDR1 KGHSH, CDR2 LQKENI. V gave up 6 bases and J gave up 7 bases; unmatched junction bases: 10. This CDR3 has 15 amino acids. CDR3 coding DNA: TGTGCCAGCTCGCTTGAGCGGGAGGCGAGGAATGAGCAGTTCTTC. It specifies CASSLEREARNEQFF.

V gene TRBV5-1 combines with J gene TRBJ2-3; no clear D. Germline V gene data show CDR1 as SGHRS and CDR2 as YFSETQ. CDR3 size: 13 residues. Trimming took off 4 bases at V and 10 bases at J, with 16 bases between the two ends. As DNA, the CDR3 is TGCGCCAGCAGCCCCACATCTAGGGTGCCGCAGTATTTT. Translation: CASSPTSRVPQYF.

The CDR3: CASSRLTGQETQYF. DNA of the CDR3: TGTGCCAGCAGCCGGCTGACAGGTCAAGAGACCCAGTACTTC. V usage is TRBV11-2 and J usage is TRBJ2-5; D possibly corresponds to TRBD1 (6 bases). V lost 5 bases and J 2 bases, leaving 12 bases between the germline ends. There are 14 residues in the CDR3. Germline CDR1 SGHAT, CDR2 FQNNGV.

The genes are TRBV6-5 and TRBJ1-2; D gene unclear. The CDR3 spans 13 residues. Per germline, CDR1 MNHEY and CDR2 SVGAGI. Trimming cost V 7 bases and J 2 bases, with 11 bases left between them. This chain's CDR3 is CASKRSANYGYTF. CDR3 coding DNA: TGTGCCAGCAAGAGATCGGCAAACTATGGCTACACCTTC.